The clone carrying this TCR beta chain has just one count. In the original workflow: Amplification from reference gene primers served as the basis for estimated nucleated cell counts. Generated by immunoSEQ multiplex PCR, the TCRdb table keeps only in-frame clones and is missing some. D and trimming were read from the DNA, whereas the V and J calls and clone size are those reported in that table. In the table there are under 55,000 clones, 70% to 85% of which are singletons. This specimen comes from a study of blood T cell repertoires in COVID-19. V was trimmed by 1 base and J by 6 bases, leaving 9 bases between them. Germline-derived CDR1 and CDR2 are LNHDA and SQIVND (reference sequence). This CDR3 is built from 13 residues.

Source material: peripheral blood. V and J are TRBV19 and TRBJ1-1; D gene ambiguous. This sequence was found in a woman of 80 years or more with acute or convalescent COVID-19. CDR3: CASSIVGGSEAFF. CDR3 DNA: TGTGCCAGTAGTATAGTAGGAGGATCTGAAGCTTTCTTT.